The 25 T cell receptor beta chains below were found in one sample sequenced in a study of T cells in Graves' hyperthyroidism and ophthalmopathy (dated by TCRdb to between 2018 and 2021). Library prep was done by multiplex PCR. Sequencing relied on an Illumina HiSeq 2000. The TCR beta CDR3 regions were amplified from RNA transcripts. The first round of RT-PCR for the TCR CDR3 was performed with the HTBI primer set and the Qiagen OneStep RT-PCR kit. TCRdb reanalyzed the raw reads on its own, using fastp at Q25 for trimming and MiXCR for clone calling, and kept in-frame beta chains. Rows merge per CDR3 protein into single entries with the most common DNA and genes. The sample profile shows under 350,000 distinct CDR3 sequences; approximately 17% of them were found once. The ten largest clones represent approximately 60% of the sample. Sequencing input: blood. The receptors originated from a woman aged 60 to 75 with Graves' ophthalmopathy.

This clonotype occurred many times. This chain connects TRBV18 to TRBJ1-1; D is unclear. CDR3 length equals 15 residues. The germline gives CDR1 KGHSH, CDR2 LQKENI. The germline V and J ends were trimmed by 6 bases and 3 bases, with 17 bases remaining between them. The CDR3 region has the DNA TGTGCCAGCTCTCACCAACCCAGTTCTTACACTGAAGCTTTCTTT. This encodes CASSHQPSSYTEAFF.

This clonotype has only a few counts. The V and J genes are TRBV6-1 and TRBJ1-1; 10 nucleotides agree with TRBD1. From germline, CDR1 is MNHNS and CDR2 SASEGT. Trimming removed 8 bases from V and 3 bases from J; junction bases left unmatched: 6. There are 14 residues in the CDR3. The DNA for the CDR3 is TGTGCCAGCCTAGGGACAGGGGCATACACTGAAGCTTTCTTT. It specifies CASLGTGAYTEAFF.

Remarks on this clonotype: This may be a read error: a much more frequent sequence differs by one nucleotide. The DNA for the CDR3 is TGTGCCGGCAGCCGCAACCGGGACAGGAACTATGGCTACACCTTC. This sequence encodes CAGSRNRDRNYGYTF. This chain links TRBV7-2 with TRBJ1-2; 8 bases align to TRBD1. The germline gives CDR1 SGHTA, CDR2 FQGNSA. This CDR3 region has 15 residues.

Many counts were recorded for this clonotype. The chain uses TRBV18 and TRBJ2-7; TRBD2 matches at 7 bases. V dropped 0 bases and J dropped 3; count of bases not matched to a gene: 5. CDR3 size: 15 residues. CDR1 and CDR2 (germline): KGHSH, LQKENI. In DNA form, the CDR3 reads TGTGCCAGCTCACCACCGGGGAGGGGAGGCTACGAGCAGTACTTC. It codes for CASSPPGRGGYEQYF.

This clonotype was recorded at least ten times. The chain links TRBV19 to TRBJ2-7; D remains ambiguous. The CDR3 has 13 amino acids. Germline V gives CDR1 LNHDA, CDR2 SQIVND (reference sequence). The V and J ends lost 3 bases and 2 bases respectively, with 8 bases between them. The CDR3 here is CASSIGLPYEQYF. In DNA, the CDR3 is TGTGCCAGTAGTATCGGCCTTCCCTACGAGCAGTACTTC.

This clonotype has only a few counts. The V gene is TRBV7-9, the J gene TRBJ2-3, with 11 bases aligning to TRBD2. The trim removed 4 bases at V and 5 bases at J, leaving 5 bases unmatched. The CDR3 covers 15 residues. Germline V gives CDR1 SEHNR, CDR2 FQNEAQ (reference sequence). The CDR3 DNA reads as TGTGCCAGCAGCTCCCCCCTAGCGGGGGGAGATACGCAGTATTTT. Amino acids: CASSSPLAGGDTQYF. The whole variable domain, remainder taken from reference TRBV7-9 and TRBJ2-3, is DTGVSQNPRHKITKRGQNVTFRCDPISEHNRLYWYRQTLGQGPEFLTYFQNEAQLEKSRLLSDRFSAERPKGSFSTLEIQRTEQGDSAMYLCASSSPLAGGDTQYFGPGTRLTVL.

This clonotype was detected many times. The V gene is TRBV20-1, the J gene TRBJ1-6, with 8 bases that match TRBD1. This CDR3 spans 15 amino acids. Unmatched junction bases numbered 9, after V lost 1 base and J lost 10 bases. Per the germline V gene, CDR1 is DFQATT and CDR2 is SNEGSKA (reference sequence). CDR3 bases: TGCAGTGCTAGAGGGGCAGGGGGCTTCGAATCACCCCTCCACTTT. Amino acid sequence: CSARGAGGFESPLHF.

There are a few counts of this clonotype. The junction differs from germline at one of its ends, possibly a read error. V usage is TRBV7-9 and J usage is TRBJ2-7; 10 positions agree with TRBD2. Germline V lookup: CDR1 SEHNR, CDR2 FQNEAQ (reference sequence). This CDR3 region has 14 residues. CDR3 nucleotides: TGTGCCAGCAGCGCCCGACTAGCGGGTAGCGAGCAGTGCTTC. Protein: CASSARLAGSEQCF.

This clonotype occurred many times. This rearrangement joins TRBV20-1 to TRBJ2-1, with D perhaps matching TRBD1 (5 bases). This CDR3 has 14 residues. The germline gives CDR1 DFQATT, CDR2 SNEGSKA (reference sequence). V shed 3 bases and J shed 5 bases, with 14 bases lying between them. CDR3 sequence (DNA): TGCAGTGCTAGTGATAAGGGGTCTAACAATGAGCAGTTCTTC. It yields the protein CSASDKGSNNEQFF.

This clonotype has a count of ten or more. J is TRBJ2-7 and V is TRBV7-2; D not certain. The CDR3 runs 14 residues. The germline gives CDR1 SGHTA, CDR2 FQGNSA. Between the trimmed V and J ends, which lost 3 bases and 2 bases, there was a span of 11 bases. In DNA, the CDR3 is TGTGCCAGCAGCTTGTCGGTCGGCCCCTACGAGCAGTACTTC. Residues: CASSLSVGPYEQYF.

The chain carries TRBV5-4 and TRBJ2-6; D assignment may be TRBD1 or TRBD2 (5 bases each). The length of the CDR3 is 14 residues. The V end lost 5 bases, the J end lost 2 bases, and 8 bases lay between the germline ends. Germline V lookup: CDR1 SGHNT, CDR2 YYREEE (reference sequence). The CDR3 region has the DNA TGTGCCAGCAGGCGAGGGGCTGGGGCCAACGTCCTGACTTTC. Residues: CASRRGAGANVLTF.

This clonotype was picked up a small number of times. J is TRBJ1-1 and V is TRBV6-1; TRBD1 aligns across 7 bases. Germline CDR1 is MNHNS and CDR2 is SASEGT. The CDR3 sequence is 15 residues long. Germline trimming cut 5 bases from V and 4 bases from J; bases unmatched to any gene: 10. The DNA for the CDR3 is TGTGCCAGCAGTTCTTATAGGGGGCGGGTCACTGAAGCTTTCTTT. It is translated as CASSSYRGRVTEAFF.

In its sample, this clonotype was seen many times. The chain's CDR3 is CASSDRGRMETQYF. CDR3 coding DNA: TGTGCCAGCAGTGACAGGGGGCGCATGGAGACCCAGTACTTC. V is TRBV2 and J is TRBJ2-5, with 8 bases identical to TRBD1. CDR1 is SNHLY and CDR2 is FYNNEI in the germline V gene. The CDR3 sequence is 14 residues long. The V and J ends lost 3 bases and 5 bases, in that order; junction bases with no gene match: 5.

The table lists this clonotype with many counts. This chain links TRBV6-5 with TRBJ1-1; D is unclear. The CDR3 length is 13 residues. Trimming removed 0 bases from V and 3 bases from J, with 5 bases in between. Germline CDR1 is MNHEY and CDR2 is SVGAGI. CDR3 in amino acids: CASSYSKYTEAFF. CDR3 in DNA: TGTGCCAGCAGTTACTCGAAGTACACTGAAGCTTTCTTT.

This clonotype was recorded many times. The V gene is TRBV7-3, the J gene TRBJ2-5, with 8 nucleotides matching TRBD1. This CDR3 is built from 13 residues. V shed 5 bases, J shed 4 bases, and the junction held 3 bases outside the gene matches. From germline, CDR1 is SGHTA and CDR2 FQGTGA. The CDR3 bases are TGTGCCAGCAGCGCCGGACAGGGAGAGACCCAGTACTTC. The encoded protein is CASSAGQGETQYF.

This clonotype has ten or more counts. The V gene is TRBV27, the J gene TRBJ1-2; tentatively, D is TRBD1 (5 bases). Germline V gives CDR1 MNHEY, CDR2 SMNVEV (reference sequence). The CDR3 is 14 residues long. Trimming removed 2 bases at V and 4 bases at J, with 11 bases between. As DNA, the CDR3 is TGTGCCAGCAGTTTAGGGGGACTACCCTATGGCTACACCTTC. Translated: CASSLGGLPYGYTF.

This clonotype has a count of ten or more. This chain links TRBV18 with TRBJ1-2; 12 bases agree with TRBD1. The CDR3 is 14 residues long. J was trimmed by 5 bases and V by 6 bases; bases with no gene match: 4. Germline V gives CDR1 KGHSH, CDR2 LQKENI. CDR3 loop: CASSPGQGAYGYTF. The CDR3 coding sequence is TGTGCCAGCTCCCCGGGACAGGGGGCGTATGGCTACACCTTC.

V usage is TRBV19 and J usage is TRBJ1-2; no clear D. The CDR3 is made up of 16 amino acids. From germline, CDR1 is LNHDA and CDR2 SQIVND (reference sequence). The V and J ends lost 4 bases and 4 bases respectively, with 19 bases between them. The CDR3 here is CASSTRDPHLVYGYTF. The CDR3 region has the DNA TGTGCCAGTAGTACGAGGGATCCCCACCTTGTCTATGGCTACACCTTC. The entire variable domain, with the rest obtained from reference TRBV19 and TRBJ1-2, is as follows: DGGITQSPKYLFRKEGQNVTLSCEQNLNHDAMYWYRQDPGQGLRLIYYSQIVNDFQKGDIAEGYSVSREKKESFPLTVTSAQKNPTAFYLCASSTRDPHLVYGYTFGSGTRLTVV.

This clonotype occurred many times. V usage is TRBV7-8 and J usage is TRBJ2-3; a possible D gene is TRBD2 (6 bases). This CDR3 region has 14 residues. V dropped 10 bases and J dropped 6 bases, with 20 bases sitting between them. Germline assignment: CDR1 SGHVS and CDR2 FQNEAQ. The CDR3 nucleotides are TGTGCCACCTCGGTTGGAAGACGGGGGGATACGCAGTATTTT. Residues: CATSVGRRGDTQYF.

This clonotype came up many times. This chain uses TRBV6-1 with TRBJ2-1; the match to TRBD2 covers 8 bases. CDR3 length equals 14 residues. Germline V gives CDR1 MNHNS, CDR2 SASEGT. V shed 3 bases and J 8 bases; nucleotides not matched to a gene: 6. The CDR3 region has the DNA TGTGCCAGCAGTGAGGGGACTAGTAACGATGAGCAGTTCTTC. Translated, it gives CASSEGTSNDEQFF.

The table lists this clonotype with many counts. The chain uses TRBV29-1 and TRBJ2-7; 8 nucleotides match TRBD1. The CDR3 is 13 residues long. The junction had 9 bases not matched to a gene; V was cut back by 7 bases and J by 4 bases. Germline lookup yields CDR1 SQVTM and CDR2 ANQGSEA. The CDR3 nucleotides are TGCAGCGCGGTGGGCAGGGGGCTATACGAGCAGTACTTC. Translation: CSAVGRGLYEQYF.

This clonotype was seen ten or more times. This sequence joins TRBV18 and TRBJ1-4, with TRBD1 as a possible D gene (5 bases). V dropped 0 bases and J dropped 6 bases, with 11 bases sitting between them. The V gene's germline CDR1 is KGHSH and CDR2 LQKENI. CDR3 length equals 15 residues. Written as DNA, the CDR3 is TGTGCCAGCTCACCACCCGACAGTCGGCATGAAAAACTGTTTTTT. Amino acids: CASSPPDSRHEKLFF.

This clonotype was detected many times. The J gene is TRBJ2-7, the V gene TRBV28, with D possibly called TRBD1 or TRBD2 (6 bases each). Trimming shortened V by 5 bases and J by 4 bases, and 15 bases separated the two germline ends. Germline values: CDR1 MDHEN, CDR2 SYDVKM. The CDR3 contains 14 residues. The chain's CDR3 is CASSRTAGGYEQYF. CDR3 bases: TGTGCCAGCAGTCGGACAGCTGGGGGGTACGAGCAGTACTTC.

The sample holds many counts of this clonotype. The V and J genes are TRBV30 and TRBJ2-1; the D is unclear. The CDR3 is made up of 13 amino acids. CDR1 is GTSNPN, CDR2 SVGIG, per germline (reference sequence). Trimming left V 2 bases short and J 12 bases short, with 17 bases between. The CDR3 nucleotides are TGTGCCTGGAGTCCGTCCGGCGACCAGGCGCAGTTCTTC. Protein product: CAWSPSGDQAQFF.

The J gene is TRBJ2-7, the V gene TRBV6-1; possible D gene TRBD1, 5 bases. The V gene's germline CDR1 is MNHNS and CDR2 SASEGT. The CDR3 covers 14 residues. The V and J ends lost 4 bases and 3 bases respectively, with 13 bases between them. CDR3 sequence: CASSGYLQDYEQYF. The CDR3 DNA reads as TGTGCCAGCAGTGGGTATTTACAGGACTACGAGCAGTACTTC.